A single sample is the source of the 28 T cell receptor beta chains below, sequenced in a study of Ad26.COV2.S vaccination and SARS-CoV-2 variants. Method: immunoSEQ multiplex PCR; TCRdb's copy keeps in-frame clones and lacks some. The sample holds 410,000 or so clones, about nine tenths seen once. Treatment noted: 19 received Ad26.COV2.S at low or high dose, single or two shots; several received placebo; per-sample allocation not given. Collection of samples fell on day 63 after the first vaccine or placebo injection. The sequencing here drew on peripheral blood, taken in a trial of Ad26.COV2.S vaccine versus placebo. Every receptor here comes from a person between 18 and 65 years old who received the Ad26.COV2.S COVID-19 vaccine or a placebo.

V usage is TRBV20-1 and J usage is TRBJ2-7; 8 nucleotides match TRBD2. After removal of 3 bases from V and 2 bases from J, the junction contained 6 bases not matched to a gene. Germline V lookup: CDR1 DFQATT, CDR2 SNEGSKA (reference sequence). This CDR3 has 14 amino acids. CDR3 residues: CSASGAGVAYEQYF. DNA of the CDR3: TGCAGTGCTAGTGGAGCGGGGGTTGCCTACGAGCAGTACTTC.

This chain connects TRBV10-3 to TRBJ1-1, with 9 bases identical to TRBD1. CDR1 and CDR2 from the germline V gene are ENHRY and SYGVKD. The CDR3 spans 17 residues. Trimming cost V 6 bases and J 8 bases; bases outside gene matches: 19. CDR3: CAISPRDRVFFRGEAFF. The CDR3 nucleotides read TGTGCCATCAGCCCCCGGGACAGGGTATTTTTCAGGGGGGAAGCTTTCTTT.

This rearrangement joins TRBV19 to TRBJ2-3, with TRBD2 identical over 9 bases. The germline V gene has CDR1 LNHDA and CDR2 SQIVND (reference sequence). V gave up 6 bases and J gave up 2 bases; unmatched junction bases: 12. The CDR3 runs to 17 residues. CDR3: CASRASGALPHTDTQYF. CDR3 DNA sequence: TGTGCCAGTAGGGCTAGCGGGGCGCTTCCCCACACAGATACGCAGTATTTT.

This clone was counted only a few times. The chain is built from TRBV19 and TRBJ1-5, with TRBD1 as a possible D gene (6 bases). CDR1 LNHDA and CDR2 SQIVND come from the germline V gene (reference sequence). The CDR3 extends over 12 amino acids. V shed 9 bases and J shed 3 bases, with 9 bases lying between them. Written as DNA, the CDR3 is TGTGCCAGCGGACAGTCCAATCAGCCCCAGCATTTT. This encodes CASGQSNQPQHF.

J is TRBJ2-7 and V is TRBV7-2; either TRBD1 or TRBD2 may supply D (5 bases each). The CDR3 contains 15 residues. Deletions cut 5 bases from V and 2 bases from J, with 16 bases between. From germline, CDR1 is SGHTA and CDR2 FQGNSA. This CDR3 is CASSPRGVDAYEQYF. The CDR3 bases are TGTGCCAGCAGCCCCCGAGGGGTTGACGCCTACGAGCAGTACTTC.

The V and J genes are TRBV6-7 and TRBJ1-5; D uncertain. TRBV6-7 is an open reading frame, and its role is uncertain. The V end was cut by 0 bases, the J end by 3 bases, with 18 bases between. The CDR3 consists of 18 residues. CDR3 nucleotides: TGTGCCAGCAGTTACTCAGTTCTTGTGGTCCAGGACAATCAGCCCCAGCATTTT. Translated: CASSYSVLVVQDNQPQHF.

The rearrangement links TRBV18 to TRBJ1-4; 9 bases line up with TRBD1. J was trimmed by 7 bases and V by 1 base; bases with no gene match: 7. Per germline, CDR1 KGHSH and CDR2 LQKENI. This CDR3 region has 16 residues. The CDR3 loop is CASSPRISGQGEKLFF. For the CDR3, the DNA is TGTGCCAGCTCACCACGGATTTCGGGACAGGGTGAAAAACTGTTTTTT.

The V and J genes are TRBV6-5 and TRBJ2-3, with D possibly being TRBD1 (6 bases). Germline V gives CDR1 MNHEY, CDR2 SVGAGI. CDR3 length equals 13 residues. V dropped 6 bases and J dropped 8 bases, with 15 bases sitting between them. The CDR3, as DNA: TGTGCCAGCAGCTTAACAGGGCTGGGTACGCAGTATTTT. Protein sequence: CASSLTGLGTQYF.

DNA for the CDR3: TGTGCCAGCAGTTTATTACGGGGGGGAAGGGATACGCAGTATTTT. It codes for CASSLLRGGRDTQYF. The chain carries TRBV27 and TRBJ2-3; 8 positions agree with TRBD2. Germline values: CDR1 MNHEY, CDR2 SMNVEV (reference sequence). The ends lost 1 base at V and 6 bases at J; junction bases unmatched: 6. The CDR3 runs to 15 residues.

This clone was counted once. The rearrangement joins TRBV5-1 to TRBJ1-1, with TRBD1 matching 9 bases. The germline V gene encodes CDR1 SGHRS and CDR2 YFSETQ. The CDR3 sequence is 14 residues long. J was trimmed by 9 bases and V by 4 bases; bases with no gene match: 10. Here the CDR3 reads CASSVPGQGNKAFF. The CDR3 DNA follows: TGCGCCAGCAGCGTACCGGGACAGGGAAACAAAGCTTTCTTT.

The chain has TRBV11-3 and TRBJ2-3; unclear D gene. CDR3 size: 13 residues. In germline, CDR1 is SGHNT, CDR2 YENEEA. V lost 1 base to trimming and J lost 2 bases, with 4 bases between them. For the CDR3, the DNA is TGTGCCAGCAGCTTAGGTCCCACAGATACGCAGTATTTT. This gives the protein CASSLGPTDTQYF.

The V call is TRBV27, the J call TRBJ2-2, with TRBD1 identical over 7 bases. Germline assignment: CDR1 MNHEY and CDR2 SMNVEV (reference sequence). This CDR3 is 16 amino acids long. J gave up 3 bases and V 7 bases, and 11 bases lay outside the gene matches. The CDR3 spells CASTQTRDSYTGELFF. CDR3 DNA sequence: TGTGCCAGCACCCAAACACGGGACAGTTACACCGGGGAGCTGTTTTTT.

This chain uses TRBV28 with TRBJ1-3; perhaps TRBD1 as D (5 bases). CDR3 length: 14 amino acids. Germline CDR1 and CDR2: MDHEN and SYDVKM. Between the trimmed V and J ends, which lost 6 bases and 2 bases, there was a span of 11 bases. The CDR3: CASSSGGAGNTIYF. Written as DNA, the CDR3 is TGTGCCAGCAGCTCCGGGGGGGCTGGAAACACCATATATTTT.

The chain is built from TRBV27 and TRBJ1-2, with 8 bases aligning to TRBD1. The CDR3 runs 17 residues. Germline CDR1 MNHEY, CDR2 SMNVEV (reference sequence). V lost 6 bases, J lost 5 bases, and 17 bases stayed unmatched. CDR3 coding DNA: TGTGCCAGCAGCCCCTTAGCCCTAACAGGGGGGATTTATGGCTACACCTTC. This translates into CASSPLALTGGIYGYTF.

The chain recombines TRBV4-3 with TRBJ2-3; TRBD2 matches 14 bases. J gave up 0 bases and V 0 bases, and 14 bases lay outside the gene matches. CDR1 and CDR2 (germline): LGHNA, YSLEER. The CDR3 has 22 amino acids. DNA of the CDR3: TGCGCCAGCAGCCAAGATCCGGGGCTTGGGACTAGCGGGGGATCTAGCACAGATACGCAGTATTTT. Protein product: CASSQDPGLGTSGGSSTDTQYF.

The chain uses TRBV28 and TRBJ1-5; D remains unclear. The germline gives CDR1 MDHEN, CDR2 SYDVKM. Trimming pared 8 bases from V and 0 bases from J, leaving 11 bases between. The CDR3 runs to 14 residues. CDR3 bases: TGTGCCAGCCACCCAAGCTATAGCAATCAGCCCCAGCATTTT. This gives the protein CASHPSYSNQPQHF.

The rearrangement uses TRBV9 and TRBJ2-1; D is undetermined. This CDR3 region has 13 residues. The germline V gene encodes CDR1 SGDLS and CDR2 YYNGEE. Trimming cost V 0 bases and J 5 bases, with 6 bases left between them. CDR3 bases: TGTGCCAGCAGCGTAGGAGTACACAATGAGCAGTTCTTC. Protein: CASSVGVHNEQFF.

The genes are TRBV4-3 and TRBJ2-3; no reliable D call. From germline, CDR1 is LGHNA and CDR2 YSLEER. This CDR3 comprises 13 residues. Trimming removed 1 base at V and 0 bases at J, with 2 bases between. Written as DNA, the CDR3 is TGCGCCAGCAGCCAAGTGAGCACAGATACGCAGTATTTT. This codes for CASSQVSTDTQYF.

J is TRBJ1-2 and V is TRBV10-3; D call uncertain. Trimming took off 5 bases at V and 2 bases at J, with 12 bases between the two ends. The V gene's germline CDR1 is ENHRY and CDR2 SYGVKD. The CDR3 extends over 14 amino acids. The DNA of the CDR3 is TGTGCCATCAGTAACCAACAGATAAACTATGGCTACACCTTC. Amino acid sequence: CAISNQQINYGYTF.

V gene TRBV7-2 combines with J gene TRBJ2-7; 8 bases map to TRBD2. Germline loops: CDR1 SGHTA, CDR2 FQGNSA. The CDR3 covers 13 residues. V dropped 5 bases and J dropped 4; count of bases not matched to a gene: 4. The CDR3 DNA is TGTGCCAGCAGCACCCCGGGGGGGTACGAGCAGTACTTC. Its protein product is CASSTPGGYEQYF.

The chain recombines TRBV7-2 with TRBJ2-2, with 7 bases that match TRBD1. This CDR3 has 15 amino acids. CDR1 is SGHTA and CDR2 is FQGNSA in the germline V gene. After removal of 2 bases from V and 5 bases from J, the junction contained 5 bases not matched to a gene. The CDR3 region is CASSLTGERTGELFF. The CDR3 DNA follows: TGTGCCAGCAGCTTAACAGGGGAGAGGACCGGGGAGCTGTTTTTT.

Concerning this clone itself: Additional DNA sequences in this sample encode the identical CDR3. V gene TRBV12-3 or TRBV12-4 combines with J gene TRBJ1-1, with TRBD1 as a possible D gene (5 bases). Trimming left V 0 bases short and J 5 bases short, with 7 bases between. The CDR3 runs 13 residues. The CDR3 DNA follows: TGTGCCAGCAGTTTAGCCGGGGGGACTGAAGCTTTCTTT. Translating gives CASSLAGGTEAFF.

The chain is built from TRBV11-2 and TRBJ2-2; 11 nucleotides agree with TRBD2. The germline V gene has CDR1 SGHAT and CDR2 FQNNGV. The ends lost 5 bases at V and 3 bases at J; junction bases unmatched: 11. The CDR3 extends over 18 amino acids. CDR3 amino acids: CASSHRGLAGGHTGELFF. In nucleotides, the CDR3 is TGTGCCAGCAGCCACCGGGGGCTAGCGGGGGGCCACACCGGGGAGCTGTTTTTT.

Comments on this clone: Additional DNA sequences in this sample encode the identical CDR3. The genes are TRBV27 and TRBJ2-7; D gene uncertain. This CDR3 is built from 11 residues. V was clipped by 3 bases and J by 4 bases, with 4 bases between them. CDR1 is MNHEY and CDR2 is SMNVEV in the germline V gene (reference sequence). CDR3 amino acids: CASSFGYEQYF. In DNA form, the CDR3 reads TGTGCCAGCAGTTTCGGGTACGAGCAGTACTTC.

The rearrangement links TRBV11-3 to TRBJ2-1; 11 bases are a match to TRBD2. V shed 5 bases, J shed 6 bases, and the junction held 6 bases outside the gene matches. The germline CDR1 and CDR2 sequences are SGHNT and YENEEA. The CDR3 covers 15 residues. In nucleotides, the CDR3 is TGTGCCAGCAGCAGAGTAGCGGGGGGGCTCAATGAGCAGTTCTTC. It yields the protein CASSRVAGGLNEQFF. Supplemented by reference TRBV11-3 and TRBJ2-1, the full variable domain reads EAGVVQSPRYKIIEKKQPVAFWCNPISGHNTLYWYLQNLGQGPELLIRYENEEAVDDSQLPKDRFSAERLKGVDSTLKIQPAELGDSAVYLCASSRVAGGLNEQFFGPGTRLTVL.

This clone has only a few counts. The CDR3 protein is CASSIDADRRSGYGYTF. The DNA for the CDR3 is TGTGCCAGTAGTATAGATGCCGACAGGCGAAGTGGCTATGGCTACACCTTC. J is TRBJ1-2 and V is TRBV19, with D perhaps matching TRBD1 (6 bases). Between the trimmed V and J ends, which lost 0 bases and 4 bases, there was a span of 18 bases. The CDR3 totals 17 residues. Germline V gene sequence: CDR1 LNHDA, CDR2 SQIVND (reference sequence).

The chain combines TRBV27 with TRBJ1-3; no firm D call. The length of the CDR3 is 13 residues. Germline CDR1 and CDR2: MNHEY and SMNVEV (reference sequence). V was cut by 6 bases and J by 4 bases, with 10 bases left in between. The DNA for the CDR3 is TGTGCCAGCAGCTCTGGAGTAGGAAACACCATATATTTT. This gives the protein CASSSGVGNTIYF.

There are a few counts of this clone. This chain uses TRBV5-4 with TRBJ1-2, with TRBD1 matching 10 bases. V lost 0 bases to trimming and J lost 3 bases; unmatched junction nucleotides: 2. CDR1 and CDR2 (germline): SGHNT, YYREEE (reference sequence). The CDR3 is made up of 15 amino acids. The CDR3 sequence is CASSLVDRGYYGYTF. DNA for the CDR3: TGTGCCAGCAGCTTGGTGGACAGGGGGTACTATGGCTACACCTTC.